This T cell receptor (beta chain) was captured in a study of blood T cells in healthy people across ages. Regarding the study as a whole: TCR beta diversity was tightly associated with the proportion of naive T cells. When one million T cells were used, diversity estimates were thought to be underestimates. Both naive CD4+ cell counts and diversity were greater in long-lived donors than in aged donors.

On this clonotype itself: What it recognizes is unknown.

Germline V CDR1 and CDR2: SGHTA, FQGNSA. CDR3 length: 14 amino acids. The V gene end was trimmed by 5 bases and the J gene end by 4 bases; junction bases not matched to a gene: 7. A second 7 to 11 cycle PCR used barcoded and J-beta primers. TCRdb fed the 5' RACE reads into MiXCR, producing one record per CDR3 protein. The data show about 1.1 million distinct CDR3 sequences, approximately 38% seen once. The clonotype was recovered from a young man in good health. V usage is TRBV7-2 and J usage is TRBJ2-7; 8 nucleotides align to TRBD1. The specimen was blood. CDR3 region: CASSRTGIWYEQYF. DNA of the CDR3: TGTGCCAGCAGCCGGACAGGGATATGGTACGAGCAGTACTTC.